This record looks at one T cell receptor (beta chain) sequence and its context. The data were obtained in a study of blood T cell repertoires in COVID-19. Profiling relied on immunoSEQ multiplex PCR, and the TCRdb table lists in-frame clones only, not all of them. Here the sample spans around 320,000 clones, roughly 90% being singletons. V was trimmed by 3 bases and J by 0 bases, leaving 9 bases between them. This CDR3 has 14 amino acids. The germline gives CDR1 SGHDT, CDR2 YYEEEE. The TCR originated in a woman aged 18-35 years with acute COVID-19. Sequenced input: PBMCs or T cells enriched from blood (not recorded which). The J gene is TRBJ1-1, the V gene TRBV5-6; D ambiguous. The CDR3 coding sequence is TGTGCCAGCAGCTGGCGGGCGCTGAACACTGAAGCTTTCTTT. It is translated as CASSWRALNTEAFF. Variable domain in full (rest from reference TRBV5-6 and TRBJ1-1): DAGVTQSPTHLIKTRGQQVTLRCSPKSGHDTVSWYQQALGQGPQFIFQYYEEEERQRGNFPDRFSGHQFPNYSSELNVNALLLGDSALYLCASSWRALNTEAFFGQGTRLTVV.